These 5 T cell receptor beta chains were sequenced from one sample in a study of T cell responses to AZD1222 COVID-19 vaccine. Profiled with immunoSEQ multiplex PCR; TCRdb holds only in-frame clones, not every one. Among 120,000 to 150,000 clones listed, 85% to 90% were seen once. Material: peripheral blood, obtained 28 days after the second AZD1222 dose. Receptor source: an adult who received the AZD1222 COVID-19 vaccine.

J is TRBJ1-5 and V is TRBV28; maybe TRBD1 (5 bases). Between the trimmed V and J ends, which lost 3 bases and 7 bases, there was a span of 10 bases. The CDR3 is 13 residues long. Germline CDR1 and CDR2: MDHEN and SYDVKM. The DNA of the CDR3 is TGTGCCAGCAGTTTTGGGGGTTGGCAGCCCCAGCATTTT. Protein: CASSFGGWQPQHF.

V usage is TRBV3-1 (or the pseudogene TRBV3-2) and J usage is TRBJ1-2; D might be TRBD1 (5 bases). CDR1 is LGHDT and CDR2 is YNNKEL in the germline V gene (reference sequence). V gave up 4 bases and J gave up 3 bases, with 15 bases separating them. CDR3 length: 15 residues. CDR3 sequence: CASSPLGGFDYGYTF. CDR3 DNA: TGTGCCAGCAGCCCCTTGGGGGGGTTTGACTATGGCTACACCTTC.

This chain joins TRBV15 and TRBJ2-3, with 8 positions matching TRBD2. The CDR3 runs 15 residues. V was clipped by 4 bases and J by 5 bases; unmatched bases: 8. Per the germline V gene, CDR1 is LNHNV and CDR2 is YYDKDF (reference sequence). The CDR3 here is CATSNLGRVGDTQYF. The DNA for the CDR3 is TGTGCCACCAGCAACCTCGGGAGGGTGGGAGATACGCAGTATTTT.

The chain carries TRBV4-2 and TRBJ1-5; D remains ambiguous. With 0 bases removed from V and 3 bases from J, the gap between germline ends came to 9 bases. This CDR3 contains 15 residues. From germline, CDR1 is LGHNA and CDR2 YNFKEQ. CDR3 residues: CASSQEERSNQPQHF. In nucleotides, the CDR3 is TGTGCCAGCAGCCAAGAGGAGCGATCCAATCAGCCCCAGCATTTT.

The chain uses TRBV6-2 or TRBV6-3 and TRBJ1-4; 7 bases match TRBD1. The CDR3 runs 15 residues. Germline V lookup: CDR1 MNHEY, CDR2 SVGEGT. The junction had 7 bases not matched to a gene; V was cut back by 2 bases and J by 7 bases. The CDR3 DNA reads as TGTGCCAGCAGTTACGGGGACAGCCGGGGTGAAAAACTGTTTTTT. Its protein is CASSYGDSRGEKLFF.